This T cell receptor beta chain was documented in a study of regulatory T cells in long-lasting Graves disease. The study's findings and limits: Preferential use of TRBV28, TRBJ1-2 and TRBJ2-5 was seen in persistent disease.

The CDR3 has 14 residues. The germline V gene encodes CDR1 SGHKS and CDR2 YYEKEE (reference sequence). V lost 3 bases to trimming and J lost 7 bases; unmatched junction nucleotides: 3. This clonotype was counted at least ten times. Its antigen is currently unknown. Time point: newly diagnosed GD, antithyroid drugs for less than 3 months. The TCR library was made from RNA that had been extracted from PBMCs in TRIzol. American Thyroid Association guidelines defined how Graves' disease was diagnosed. The patients were enrolled through endocrinology in Xi'an, China. From each patient, nine milliliters of peripheral blood was drawn and collected into an EDTA anticoagulant tube. TCR beta libraries were built with iRepertoire HTBI primers and Arm-PCR of CDR3 regions. MiXCR, applied by TCRdb to the multiplex PCR reads, yields one record per CDR3 protein. The table lists 320,000 or so distinct CDR3 sequences, about 18% of them singletons.

The gene calls are TRBV5-5 and TRBJ1-6, with 8 bases identical to TRBD1. This receptor was identified in a female donor with Graves disease. The source material was peripheral blood mononuclear cells (PBMCs), sampled at new diagnosis, from a patient treated with antithyroid drugs. The CDR3 coding sequence is TGTGCCAGCAGCTCACAGGGGGGAAATTCACCCCTCCACTTT. This encodes CASSSQGGNSPLHF.